Sequencing of this T cell receptor beta chain was carried out in a study of T cell changes during pregnancy in multiple sclerosis. TCRdb's table, derived via immunoSEQ multiplex PCR, lists solely in-frame clones and lacks some. The sample has approximately 37,000 clones, approximately 89% seen once. CDR1 is ENHRY, CDR2 SYGVKD, per germline. V dropped 8 bases and J dropped 4; count of bases not matched to a gene: 7. This CDR3 is built from 13 residues. The J gene is TRBJ2-7, the V gene TRBV10-3, with 8 bases that match TRBD2. The source of this sequence is a female donor with multiple sclerosis, enrolled in a pregnancy study. This sample comprised CD4+ T cells from peripheral blood mononuclear cells, obtained in the first trimester of pregnancy. The CDR3 nucleotides read TGTGCCATCGCCGGGACTAGTACGTACGAGCAGTACTTC. Translating gives CAIAGTSTYEQYF.